This record covers a single TCR beta chain. The antigen is not known. The data stem from a study of CD8 T cells in ankylosing spondylitis. The TCR beta libraries were generated through quantitative 5'-RACE incorporating molecular barcodes. MiXCR, applied by TCRdb to the 5' RACE reads, yields one record per CDR3 protein. The data show 180,000 or so distinct CDR3 sequences, with roughly 11% seen just once and just under 30% held by the top ten. General study findings and limits: Disease-linked clones bore a CD8+ phenotype, appearing relatively rarely in peripheral blood. What seemed typical of ankylosing spondylitis blood was a TCR beta motif built from 7 or 8 highly homologous variants. Disease-linked clones reportedly showed significant enrichment in matched ankylosing spondylitis synovial fluid.

There are 14 residues in the CDR3. Germline V lookup: CDR1 SGHAT, CDR2 FQNNGV. J was trimmed by 3 bases and V by 4 bases; bases with no gene match: 5. The V and J genes are TRBV11-2 and TRBJ2-7, with 8 bases matching TRBD1. Sequencing was carried out using blood, either unsorted or a sorted T cell fraction (not recorded which). The clonotype originates from a male donor with ankylosing spondylitis or in good health (not recorded which). Here the CDR3 reads CASSSRDRIYEQYF. CDR3 in DNA: TGTGCCAGCAGCTCCCGGGACAGGATCTACGAGCAGTACTTC. Based on the CDR3 plus reference TRBV11-2 and TRBJ2-7, the full variable domain is EAGVAQSPRYKIIEKRQSVAFWCNPISGHATLYWYQQILGQGPKLLIQFQNNGVVDDSQLPKDRFSAERLKGVDSTLKIQPAKLEDSAVYLCASSSRDRIYEQYFGPGTRLTVT.